The present T cell receptor (beta chain) was sequenced within a study of cytomegalovirus exposure and HLA in healthy donors. Study observations and caveats: Reported results showed that the classifier diagnosed cytomegalovirus status with high specificity and sensitivity.

The PCR ran on 60 Vbeta and 13 Jbeta primers. The data were produced by immunoSEQ multiplex PCR, yet TCRdb's version contains in-frame clones alone and is incomplete. Among about 130,000 clones listed, approximately 74% were seen once. With regard to this clone: Its antigen remains unidentified.

The CDR3 has 15 residues. The germline V and J ends were trimmed by 0 bases and 2 bases, with 9 bases remaining between them. Germline V gives CDR1 SGHRS, CDR2 YFSETQ. Sequenced: PBMCs. The clonotype originates from a young man in good health and CMV-seropositive. The rearrangement links TRBV5-1 to TRBJ2-1, with D hard to call. The CDR3 region is CASSLDSPPYNEQFF. DNA of the CDR3: TGCGCCAGCAGCTTGGACAGTCCCCCCTACAATGAGCAGTTCTTC.